This T cell receptor beta chain was sequenced for a study of blood T cell repertoires in COVID-19. Overall study: Samples of COVID-19 (acute and convalescent) were obtained from the United States, Italy and Spain.

Clones were sequenced by immunoSEQ multiplex PCR, and TCRdb holds only the in-frame ones, with some missing. The sample contains under 500,000 clones, about 85% of which appear only once. Participants' own reports of clinical history determined their cohort assignment. This CDR3 contains 16 residues. The chain uses TRBV21-1 and TRBJ2-3; the listed D gene, TRBD2, was not tested against the DNA. TRBV21-1 is a recognized pseudogene. The specimen sequenced was PBMCs or T cells enriched from blood (not recorded which). The receptor was derived from a woman in her late teens or twenties with acute COVID-19. The CDR3 DNA is TGTGCCAGCAGCAAAGTGGTTGGCGGGAGACCAGATACGCAGTATTTT. This gives the protein CASSKVVGGRPDTQYF.